These 18 T cell receptor beta chains share one sample of origin, sequenced in a study of T cell responses to AZD1222 COVID-19 vaccine. The table came from immunoSEQ multiplex PCR; TCRdb's copy has only in-frame clones and leaves some out. The table includes some 63,000 clones, 80% to 90% detected once. The specimen comprised peripheral blood, sampled 28 days after the second AZD1222 dose. These TCRs come from an adult who received the AZD1222 COVID-19 vaccine.

The CDR3 region is CASSLPRAGTRAGNTIYF. The CDR3 DNA reads TGTGCCAGTAGCCTTCCCCGGGCCGGGACCCGGGCTGGAAACACCATATATTTT. The rearrangement links TRBV19 to TRBJ1-3; D may be TRBD1 (5 bases). The CDR3 loop spans 18 amino acids. V was pared by 6 bases and J by 2 bases, with 23 bases between. Germline values: CDR1 LNHDA, CDR2 SQIVND (reference sequence).

The chain joins TRBV9 to TRBJ1-1; no clear D. Trimming stripped 1 base from V and 1 base from J, with 5 bases between. Germline V gene data show CDR1 as SGDLS and CDR2 as YYNGEE. The CDR3 loop spans 13 amino acids. The chain's CDR3 is CASSVSQNTEAFF. The CDR3 coding sequence is TGTGCCAGCAGCGTATCCCAGAACACTGAAGCTTTCTTT.

The J gene is TRBJ1-6, the V gene TRBV30, with a tentative D call TRBD1 (5 bases). Germline assignment: CDR1 GTSNPN and CDR2 SVGIG (reference sequence). With 4 bases removed from V and 7 bases from J, the gap between germline ends came to 23 bases. The CDR3 is 17 residues long. CDR3 nucleotides: TGTGCCTGGAATGGCCCCCAGGGTAGGGGCTCAAATTCACCCCTCCACTTT. Protein sequence: CAWNGPQGRGSNSPLHF.

This sequence joins TRBV5-8 and TRBJ2-1; D may be TRBD1 or TRBD2 (5 bases each). V dropped 4 bases and J dropped 2 bases, with 13 bases sitting between them. Looked up from germline, CDR1 is SGHTS and CDR2 is YDEGEE. This CDR3 is built from 15 residues. CDR3 coding DNA: TGTGCCAGCAGCGCCGGGACCTTGCCCTACAATGAGCAGTTCTTC. Protein sequence: CASSAGTLPYNEQFF.

A few counts support this clone. The chain links TRBV18 to TRBJ1-2; D not certain. Germline V gives CDR1 KGHSH, CDR2 LQKENI. This CDR3 is built from 15 residues. Trimming left V 0 bases short and J 5 bases short, with 13 bases between. CDR3 amino acids: CASSPPAGMRYGYTF. The CDR3 nucleotides read TGTGCCAGCTCACCACCGGCGGGGATGAGATATGGCTACACCTTC.

V usage is TRBV9 and J usage is TRBJ2-5, with a weak D call TRBD2 (6 bases). This CDR3 region has 16 residues. Per germline, CDR1 SGDLS and CDR2 YYNGEE. V shed 0 bases and J shed 4 bases, with 16 bases lying between them. In DNA, the CDR3 is TGTGCCAGCAGCGTAGGAGTAGCGGTGGGGGGAGAGACCCAGTACTTC. This codes for CASSVGVAVGGETQYF.

The chain carries TRBV27 and TRBJ2-3; D possibly corresponds to TRBD2 (5 bases). This CDR3 comprises 16 residues. The ends were cut back, 5 bases at V and 2 bases at J, with 17 bases in the middle. CDR1 is MNHEY, CDR2 SMNVEV, per germline (reference sequence). CDR3 in amino acids: CASSPPYGSPTDTQYF. The CDR3, as DNA: TGTGCCAGCAGTCCCCCATATGGGAGCCCCACAGATACGCAGTATTTT.

V is TRBV4-2 and J is TRBJ1-1; 7 nucleotides match TRBD1. Germline CDR1 LGHNA, CDR2 YNFKEQ. The CDR3 runs to 17 residues. V gave up 1 base and J gave up 1 base; unmatched junction bases: 9. The CDR3 DNA is TGTGCCAGCAGCCAAGGATGGGCAGGGGGGGGGAACACTGAAGCTTTCTTT. Translation: CASSQGWAGGGNTEAFF.

This clone was counted only a few times. The chain employs TRBV2 and TRBJ1-2; 7 positions match TRBD1. The CDR3 runs to 17 residues. Germline V lookup: CDR1 SNHLY, CDR2 FYNNEI. After removal of 7 bases from V and 2 bases from J, the junction contained 16 bases not matched to a gene. CDR3 DNA sequence: TGTGCCAGCATCCCGAGGGACAGTGTTTTCGCAAACTATGGCTACACCTTC. Translation gives CASIPRDSVFANYGYTF.

The CDR3 here is CASSLLGRGASGMETQYF. CDR3 nucleotide sequence: TGTGCCAGCAGCCTCCTCGGAAGGGGGGCTAGCGGGATGGAGACCCAGTACTTC. This sequence joins TRBV13 and TRBJ2-5; 9 bases line up with TRBD2. This CDR3 has 18 residues. Looked up from germline, CDR1 is PRHDT and CDR2 is FYEKMQ (reference sequence). The J segment lost 5 bases and the V segment lost 5 bases, leaving 18 bases of the junction unmatched.

The gene calls are TRBV11-1 and TRBJ2-5; 8 nucleotides line up with TRBD1. With 8 bases clipped from V and 5 bases from J, the junction kept 10 bases outside the gene matches. The germline gives CDR1 SGHAT, CDR2 FQDESV (reference sequence). This CDR3 is built from 14 residues. The CDR3 region is CASRKRQGSETQYF. The CDR3, as DNA: TGTGCCAGCCGTAAGAGACAGGGGTCTGAGACCCAGTACTTC.

The rearrangement uses TRBV6-6 and TRBJ2-3; the D is unclear. V lost 2 bases, J lost 2 bases, and 8 bases lay in between. The CDR3 has 14 residues. Per germline, CDR1 MNHNY and CDR2 SVGAGI (reference sequence). In nucleotides, the CDR3 is TGTGCCAGCAGTTACACAAGGGACACAGATACGCAGTATTTT. Its translation: CASSYTRDTDTQYF.

DNA of the CDR3: TGTGCCGCGGCAAGCGCGGGAGGGCATCCCCCAAATGAGCAGTTCTTC. This gives the protein CAAASAGGHPPNEQFF. This sequence joins TRBV27 and TRBJ2-1; 9 bases are shared with TRBD2. After removal of 11 bases from V and 7 bases from J, the junction contained 18 bases not matched to a gene. The CDR3 length is 16 residues. Germline V gene lookup returns CDR1 MNHEY and CDR2 SMNVEV (reference sequence).

This chain joins TRBV6-5 and TRBJ2-3; either TRBD1 or TRBD2 may supply D (5 bases each). The CDR3 consists of 16 residues. CDR1 is MNHEY, CDR2 SVGAGI, per germline. The germline V and J ends were trimmed by 0 bases and 0 bases, with 10 bases remaining between them. The chain's CDR3 is CASSYSGTVSTDTQYF. CDR3 sequence (DNA): TGTGCCAGCAGTTACTCGGGGACGGTGAGCACAGATACGCAGTATTTT.

The sample holds one count of this clone. The V gene is TRBV5-1, the J gene TRBJ2-2; 9 bases match TRBD1. Germline V gene data show CDR1 as SGHRS and CDR2 as YFSETQ. The CDR3 runs to 16 residues. Unmatched junction bases numbered 4, after V lost 4 bases and J lost 0 bases. This CDR3 reads CASSETGGSNTGELFF. CDR3 sequence (DNA): TGCGCCAGCAGCGAGACAGGGGGATCGAACACCGGGGAGCTGTTTTTT.

The gene calls are TRBV11-2 and TRBJ2-7, with TRBD1 matching 10 bases. Germline values: CDR1 SGHAT, CDR2 FQNNGV. The V and J ends lost 6 bases and 3 bases, in that order; junction bases with no gene match: 8. The CDR3 is made up of 15 amino acids. The CDR3 nucleotides read TGTGCCAGCAGTGCAGGACAGGGGGAGATCTACGAGCAGTACTTC. It specifies CASSAGQGEIYEQYF.

This clone came up a few times. The chain links TRBV6-5 to TRBJ2-7; the D gene is possibly TRBD2 (7 bases). V shed 0 bases and J shed 4 bases, with 16 bases lying between them. CDR3 length: 16 residues. The germline V gene encodes CDR1 MNHEY and CDR2 SVGAGI. The CDR3 sequence is CASSYSIGGGVYEQYF. The CDR3 coding sequence is TGTGCCAGCAGTTACTCTATCGGAGGGGGGGTTTACGAGCAGTACTTC.

The rearrangement links TRBV5-1 to TRBJ2-7; weak D call: TRBD1 (6 bases). Germline loops: CDR1 SGHRS, CDR2 YFSETQ. The V end was cut by 4 bases, the J end by 1 base, with 12 bases between. The CDR3 loop spans 14 amino acids. CDR3 coding DNA: TGCGCCAGCAGCCGAGGGGGTTCGTCCTACGAGCAGTACTTC. This encodes CASSRGGSSYEQYF.